These 15 T cell receptor beta chains came from one sample sequenced in a study of blood T cell repertoires in COVID-19. TCRdb keeps only in-frame clones here, not all; method: immunoSEQ multiplex PCR. Of some 52,000 clones in the sample, roughly 87% were seen once. The specimen sequenced was peripheral blood. The receptors derive from a human donor with active COVID-19. The donor label of this sample is uncertain.

The rearrangement links TRBV7-9 to TRBJ2-1; D is ambiguous. Germline V CDR1 and CDR2: SEHNR, FQNEAQ (reference sequence). There are 15 residues in the CDR3. The V and J ends lost 1 base and 5 bases respectively, with 12 bases between them. CDR3 residues: CASSLDRNRDNEQFF. The DNA for the CDR3 is TGTGCCAGCAGCTTAGACAGAAACCGAGACAATGAGCAGTTCTTC.

The rearrangement uses TRBV6-5 and TRBJ1-4; D gene ambiguous. The CDR3 spans 12 residues. Germline CDR1 is MNHEY and CDR2 is SVGAGI. V was pared by 4 bases and J by 8 bases, with 8 bases between. The CDR3 nucleotides are TGTGCCAGCAGTTCGGGGTTGGAAAAACTGTTTTTT. Translation: CASSSGLEKLFF.

The chain recombines TRBV2 with TRBJ1-5; D uncertain. V lost 4 bases and J 1 base, leaving 5 bases between the germline ends. This CDR3 contains 13 residues. Germline values: CDR1 SNHLY, CDR2 FYNNEI. The CDR3 region has the DNA TGTGCCAGCAGTGGAGGCAGCAATCAGCCCCAGCATTTT. As protein: CASSGGSNQPQHF.

Only a few counts were recorded for this clone. The CDR3 here is CASSLLDPRTGELFF. In DNA, the CDR3 is TGTGCCAGCAGCCTATTAGACCCTAGAACCGGGGAGCTGTTTTTT. V is TRBV7-2 and J is TRBJ2-2, with D unresolved. The V end lost 5 bases, the J end lost 5 bases, and 15 bases lay between the germline ends. The CDR3 spans 15 residues. Germline lookup yields CDR1 SGHTA and CDR2 FQGNSA.

This clone was counted once. The rearrangement joins TRBV5-1 to TRBJ2-1; 11 positions match TRBD2. Germline V gene sequence: CDR1 SGHRS, CDR2 YFSETQ. This CDR3 has 15 amino acids. Germline trimming cut 0 bases from V and 7 bases from J; bases unmatched to any gene: 3. As DNA, the CDR3 is TGCGCCAGCAGCTTGGTGGCTAGCGGGGGGAATGAGCAGTTCTTC. Its protein product is CASSLVASGGNEQFF.

This chain links TRBV2 with TRBJ2-1; 8 positions match TRBD2. There are 15 residues in the CDR3. The germline V gene has CDR1 SNHLY and CDR2 FYNNEI. Unmatched junction bases numbered 11, after V lost 6 bases and J lost 7 bases. The DNA of the CDR3 is TGTGCCAGCAGCACCGGGACTAGTGGGTCTAATGAGCAGTTCTTC. This gives the protein CASSTGTSGSNEQFF.

This chain joins TRBV19 and TRBJ1-1; TRBD1 agrees at 10 bases. CDR3 length equals 15 residues. The V gene's germline CDR1 is LNHDA and CDR2 SQIVND (reference sequence). Trimming at V came to 3 bases and at J to 0 bases, leaving 1 base not matched to a gene. The CDR3, as DNA: TGTGCCAGTAGTATGGGACAGGGGATGAACACTGAAGCTTTCTTT. Translation: CASSMGQGMNTEAFF.

V is TRBV6-2 or TRBV6-3 and J is TRBJ1-2; perhaps TRBD1 as D (5 bases). CDR1 and CDR2 from the germline V gene are MNHEY and SVGEGT. CDR3 length: 18 residues. The germline V and J ends were trimmed by 5 bases and 4 bases, with 26 bases remaining between them. The CDR3 loop is CASSHRPALGGVFYGYTF. CDR3 DNA sequence: TGTGCCAGCAGTCACCGACCTGCTCTGGGGGGTGTCTTCTATGGCTACACCTTC.

The chain combines TRBV7-6 with TRBJ2-1; TRBD1 matches at 8 bases. Germline lookup yields CDR1 SGHVS and CDR2 FNYEAQ. The V segment lost 1 base and the J segment 0 bases; nucleotides outside the gene matches: 8. There are 18 residues in the CDR3. The CDR3 loop reads CASSLGQGSYVSYNEQFF. CDR3 DNA sequence: TGTGCCAGCAGCTTAGGACAGGGGTCCTATGTCTCCTACAATGAGCAGTTCTTC.

V gene TRBV5-4 combines with J gene TRBJ1-4; 7 positions agree with TRBD1. The CDR3 covers 16 residues. The junction had 9 bases not matched to a gene; V was cut back by 4 bases and J by 3 bases. Germline lookup yields CDR1 SGHNT and CDR2 YYREEE (reference sequence). CDR3: CASSQGQRTPNEKLFF. The CDR3 region has the DNA TGTGCCAGCAGCCAGGGACAGCGGACTCCTAATGAAAAACTGTTTTTT.

The count of this clone is one. The gene calls are TRBV6-5 and TRBJ1-2; D unclear. V lost 7 bases and J 13 bases, leaving 19 bases between the germline ends. The germline V gene encodes CDR1 MNHEY and CDR2 SVGAGI. The CDR3 spans 12 residues. The CDR3: CASTLRPQPLTF. DNA of the CDR3: TGTGCCAGCACTCTCCGTCCACAGCCTCTCACCTTC.

The CDR3 spells CASSVTGGALYEQYF. The DNA for the CDR3 is TGTGCCAGCAGTGTAACAGGGGGCGCGTTATACGAGCAGTACTTC. The chain carries TRBV2 and TRBJ2-7; 9 nucleotides match TRBD1. J gave up 4 bases and V 4 bases, and 8 bases lay outside the gene matches. The germline V gene has CDR1 SNHLY and CDR2 FYNNEI. The CDR3 sequence is 15 residues long.

This rearrangement joins TRBV6-5 to TRBJ1-6, with 7 nucleotides matching TRBD1. This CDR3 region has 15 residues. V was clipped by 0 bases and J by 6 bases; unmatched bases: 2. Germline CDR1 MNHEY, CDR2 SVGAGI. The CDR3 DNA reads TGTGCCAGCAGTTACTCGAACAGGGGTAATTCACCCCTCCACTTT. Encoded protein: CASSYSNRGNSPLHF.

The chain is built from TRBV5-4 and TRBJ2-5; TRBD2 aligns across 12 bases. The CDR3 spans 16 residues. V was clipped by 1 base and J by 2 bases; unmatched bases: 3. Germline-derived CDR1 and CDR2 are SGHNT and YYREEE (reference sequence). CDR3 nucleotide sequence: TGTGCCAGCAGCTTGCTAGCGGGGGGGGAGCAAGAGACCCAGTACTTC. Translating it yields CASSLLAGGEQETQYF. Full variable domain (missing parts from reference TRBV5-4 and TRBJ2-5): ETGVTQSPTHLIKTRGQQVTLRCSSQSGHNTVSWYQQALGQGPQFIFQYYREEENGRGNFPPRFSGLQFPNYSSELNVNALELDDSALYLCASSLLAGGEQETQYFGPGTRLLVL.

This chain links TRBV7-6 with TRBJ2-1; 7 bases align to TRBD2. Germline V CDR1 and CDR2: SGHVS, FNYEAQ. This CDR3 comprises 18 residues. V trimming: 5 bases; J trimming: 0 bases; junction bases outside the gene matches: 13. CDR3 in DNA: TGTGCCAGCAGCCCCCTTGCGGGAGCCGTTTTCTCCTACAATGAGCAGTTCTTC. This sequence encodes CASSPLAGAVFSYNEQFF.